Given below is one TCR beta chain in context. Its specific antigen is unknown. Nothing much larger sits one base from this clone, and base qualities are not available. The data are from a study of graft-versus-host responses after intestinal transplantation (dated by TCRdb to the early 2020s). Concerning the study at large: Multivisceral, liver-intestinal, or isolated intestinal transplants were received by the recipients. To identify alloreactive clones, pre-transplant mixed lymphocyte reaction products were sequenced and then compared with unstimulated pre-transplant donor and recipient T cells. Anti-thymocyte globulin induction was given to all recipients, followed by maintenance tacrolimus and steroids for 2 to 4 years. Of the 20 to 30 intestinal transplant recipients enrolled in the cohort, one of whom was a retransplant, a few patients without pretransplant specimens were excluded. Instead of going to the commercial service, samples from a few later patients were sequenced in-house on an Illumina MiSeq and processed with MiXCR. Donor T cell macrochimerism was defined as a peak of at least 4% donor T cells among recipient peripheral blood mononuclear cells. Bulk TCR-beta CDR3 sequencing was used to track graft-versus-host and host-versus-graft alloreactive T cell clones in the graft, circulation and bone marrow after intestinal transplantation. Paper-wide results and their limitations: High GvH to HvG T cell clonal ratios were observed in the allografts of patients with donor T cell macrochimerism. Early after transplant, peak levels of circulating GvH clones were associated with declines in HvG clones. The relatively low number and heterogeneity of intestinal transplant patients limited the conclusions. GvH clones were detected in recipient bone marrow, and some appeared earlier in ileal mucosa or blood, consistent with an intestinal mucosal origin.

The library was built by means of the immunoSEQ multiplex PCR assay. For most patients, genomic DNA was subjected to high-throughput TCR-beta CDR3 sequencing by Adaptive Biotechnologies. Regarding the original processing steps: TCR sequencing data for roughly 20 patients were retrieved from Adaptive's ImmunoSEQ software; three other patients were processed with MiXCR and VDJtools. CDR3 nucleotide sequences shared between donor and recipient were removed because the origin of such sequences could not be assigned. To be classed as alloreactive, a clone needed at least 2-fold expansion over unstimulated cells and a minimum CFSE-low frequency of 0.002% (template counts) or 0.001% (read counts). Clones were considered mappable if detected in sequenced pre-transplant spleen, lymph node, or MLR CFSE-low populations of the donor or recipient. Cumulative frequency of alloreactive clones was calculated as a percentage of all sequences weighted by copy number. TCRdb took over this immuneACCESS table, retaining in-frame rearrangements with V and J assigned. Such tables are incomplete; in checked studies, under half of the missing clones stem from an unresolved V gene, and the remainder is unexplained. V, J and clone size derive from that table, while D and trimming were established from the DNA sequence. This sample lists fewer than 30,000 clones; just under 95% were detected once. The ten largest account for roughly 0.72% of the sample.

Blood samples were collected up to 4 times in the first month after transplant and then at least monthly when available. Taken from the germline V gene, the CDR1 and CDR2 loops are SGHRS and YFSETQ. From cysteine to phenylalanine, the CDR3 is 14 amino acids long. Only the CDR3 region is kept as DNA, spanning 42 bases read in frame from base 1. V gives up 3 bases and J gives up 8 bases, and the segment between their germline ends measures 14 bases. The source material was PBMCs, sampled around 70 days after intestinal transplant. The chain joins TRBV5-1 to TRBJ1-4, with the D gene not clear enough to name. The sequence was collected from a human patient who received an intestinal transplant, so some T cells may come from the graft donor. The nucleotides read TGCGCCAGCAGCTACCTATTCCCCTGGGAAAAACTGTTTTTT. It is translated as CASSYLFPWEKLFF. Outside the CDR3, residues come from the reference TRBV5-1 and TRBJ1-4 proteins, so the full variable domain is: KAGVTQTPRYLIKTRGQQVTLSCSPISGHRSVSWYQQTPGQGLQFLFEYFSETQRNKGNFPGRFSGRQFSNSRSEMNVSTLELGDSALYLCASSYLFPWEKLFFGSGTQLSVL.